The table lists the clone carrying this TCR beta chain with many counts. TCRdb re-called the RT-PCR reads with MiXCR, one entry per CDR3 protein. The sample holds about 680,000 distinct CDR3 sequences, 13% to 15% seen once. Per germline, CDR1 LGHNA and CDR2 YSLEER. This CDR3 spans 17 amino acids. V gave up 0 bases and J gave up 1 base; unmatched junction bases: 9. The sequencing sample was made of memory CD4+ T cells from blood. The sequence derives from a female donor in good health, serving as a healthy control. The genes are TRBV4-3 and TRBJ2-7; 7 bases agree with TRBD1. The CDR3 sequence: CASSQDMSTGASYEQYF. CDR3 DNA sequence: TGCGCCAGCAGCCAAGACATGAGTACAGGGGCGTCCTACGAGCAGTACTTC.